The clone carrying this TCR beta chain was observed many times. The antigen is not known. The CDR3 runs to 15 residues. The trim removed 5 bases at V and 0 bases at J, leaving 7 bases unmatched. Germline V gene lookup returns CDR1 GTSNPN and CDR2 SVGIG (reference sequence). These data come from a study of shared clonotypes between healthy human individuals. General study findings and limits: When naive CD4 clonotypes were compared across a handful of donors, 4% to 5.5% were shared.

TCRdb keeps only in-frame clones here, not all; method: immunoSEQ multiplex PCR. The data contain 730,000 or so clones, about two thirds of them seen just once; the ten biggest clones take up around 2%. This sequence originates from a woman aged 25 to 45 in good health. The sample taken for sequencing was memory CD4+ T cells sorted from blood. Subset here: CD45RA-negative fraction. This chain links TRBV30 with TRBJ1-3; 7 nucleotides line up with TRBD1. CDR3 loop: CAWAHKGASGNTIYF. The CDR3 region has the DNA TGTGCCTGGGCCCACAAGGGGGCCTCTGGAAACACCATATATTTT.